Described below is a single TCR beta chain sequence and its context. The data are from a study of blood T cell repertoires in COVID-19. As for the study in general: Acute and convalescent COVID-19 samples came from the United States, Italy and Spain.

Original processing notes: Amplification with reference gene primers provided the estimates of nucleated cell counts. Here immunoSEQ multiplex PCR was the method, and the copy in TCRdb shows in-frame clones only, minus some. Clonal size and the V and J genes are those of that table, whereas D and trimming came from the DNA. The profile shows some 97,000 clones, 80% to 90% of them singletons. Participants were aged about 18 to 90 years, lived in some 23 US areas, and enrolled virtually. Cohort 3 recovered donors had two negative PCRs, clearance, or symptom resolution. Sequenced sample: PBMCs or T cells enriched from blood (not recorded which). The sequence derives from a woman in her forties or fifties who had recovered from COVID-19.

The DNA for the CDR3 is TGTGCCAGCAGCTTGGTTGACAGGGGCCACGAGCAGTACTTC. This codes for CASSLVDRGHEQYF. The rearrangement links TRBV5-6 to TRBJ2-7, with TRBD1 matching 8 bases. Trimming removed 0 bases from V and 5 bases from J; junction bases left unmatched: 4. This CDR3 has 14 amino acids. CDR1 is SGHDT and CDR2 is YYEEEE in the germline V gene. Combining the CDR3 with reference TRBV5-6 and TRBJ2-7 gives the whole variable domain DAGVTQSPTHLIKTRGQQVTLRCSPKSGHDTVSWYQQALGQGPQFIFQYYEEEERQRGNFPDRFSGHQFPNYSSELNVNALLLGDSALYLCASSLVDRGHEQYFGPGTRLTVT.